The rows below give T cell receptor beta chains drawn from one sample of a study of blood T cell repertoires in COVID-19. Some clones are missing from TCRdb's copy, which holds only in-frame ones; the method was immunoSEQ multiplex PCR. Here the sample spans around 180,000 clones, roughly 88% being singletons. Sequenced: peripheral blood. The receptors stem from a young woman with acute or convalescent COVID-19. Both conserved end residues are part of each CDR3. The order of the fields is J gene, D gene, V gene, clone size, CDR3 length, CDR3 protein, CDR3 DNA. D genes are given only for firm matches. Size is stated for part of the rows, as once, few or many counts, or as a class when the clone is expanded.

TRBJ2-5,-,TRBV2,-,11,CASRQEETQYF,TGTGCCAGCAGACAAGAAGAGACCCAGTACTTC
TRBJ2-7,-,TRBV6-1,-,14,CASSESSNRNEQCF,TGTGCCAGCAGTGAAAGTTCAAACAGAAACGAGCAGTGCTTC
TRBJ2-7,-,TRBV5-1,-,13,CASSLVPLYEQYF,TGCGCCAGCAGCCTAGTCCCCCTCTACGAGCAGTACTTC
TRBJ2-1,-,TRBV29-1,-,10,CSVSNNEQFF,TGCAGCGTTTCCAACAATGAGCAGTTCTTC
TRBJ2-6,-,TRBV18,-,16,CASSPYTRSGANVLTF,TGTGCCAGCTCACCTTACACCCGCTCTGGGGCCAACGTCCTGACTTTC
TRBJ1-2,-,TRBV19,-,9,CASTHGYTF,TGTGCCAGTACTCATGGCTACACCTTC
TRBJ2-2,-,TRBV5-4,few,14,CASSLGPYTGELFF,TGTGCCAGCAGCTTGGGGCCCTACACCGGGGAGCTGTTTTTT
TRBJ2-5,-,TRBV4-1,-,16,CASSQGGGAPQETQYF,TGCGCCAGCAGCCAAGGTGGCGGGGCCCCCCAAGAGACCCAGTACTTC
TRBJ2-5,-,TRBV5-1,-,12,CARTVGLTTQYF,TGCGCCAGGACAGTCGGGTTGACGACCCAGTACTTC
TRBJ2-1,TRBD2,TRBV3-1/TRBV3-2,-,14,CASSQREAGREQFF,TGTGCCAGCAGCCAGCGGGAGGCAGGCCGTGAGCAGTTCTTC
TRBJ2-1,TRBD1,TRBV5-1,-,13,CASSLGQANEQFF,TGCGCCAGCAGTCTCGGACAGGCCAATGAGCAGTTCTTC
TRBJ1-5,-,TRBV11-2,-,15,CASSLGVREGQPQHF,TGTGCCAGCAGCTTAGGAGTCAGGGAGGGCCAGCCCCAGCATTTT
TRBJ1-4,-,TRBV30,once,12,CAWGGRYEKLFF,TGTGCCTGGGGGGGCAGGTACGAAAAACTGTTTTTT
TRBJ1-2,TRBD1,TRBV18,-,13,CASSGTADNGYTF,TGTGCCAGCTCAGGGACAGCGGACAATGGCTACACCTTC
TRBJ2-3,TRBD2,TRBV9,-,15,CASSKGLAFADTQYF,TGTGCCAGCAGCAAGGGACTAGCGTTCGCAGATACGCAGTATTTT
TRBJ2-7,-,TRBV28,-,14,CASSYSSALREQYF,TGTGCCAGCAGTTACTCTAGCGCCCTCCGCGAGCAGTACTTC
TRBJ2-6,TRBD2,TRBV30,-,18,CAGTKGTSGSSGANVLTF,TGTGCCGGAACAAAGGGGACTAGCGGGAGCTCTGGGGCCAACGTCCTGACTTTC
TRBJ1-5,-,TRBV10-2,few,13,CASSDGVGQPQHF,TGCGCCAGCAGTGACGGGGTGGGGCAGCCCCAGCATTTT
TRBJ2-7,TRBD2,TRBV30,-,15,CAGLGTSGRAGEQYF,TGTGCCGGACTCGGGACTAGCGGGAGGGCCGGAGAGCAGTACTTC
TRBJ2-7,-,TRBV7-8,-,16,CASSPAVDIISYEQYF,TGTGCCAGCAGCCCCGCCGTGGACATAATTTCCTACGAGCAGTACTTC
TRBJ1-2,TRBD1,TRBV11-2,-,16,CASSSDWTGTMVGYTF,TGTGCCAGCAGCTCCGATTGGACAGGGACCATGGTCGGCTACACCTTC
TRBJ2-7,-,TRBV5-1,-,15,CASSLVASESYEQYF,TGCGCCAGCAGCTTGGTCGCGTCGGAGAGCTACGAGCAGTACTTC
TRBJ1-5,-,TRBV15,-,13,CATSRDPGQPQHF,TGTGCCACCAGCAGAGATCCGGGTCAGCCCCAGCATTTT
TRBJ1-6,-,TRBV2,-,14,CASSILNRESPLHF,TGTGCCAGCAGTATCTTGAACAGGGAATCACCCCTCCACTTT
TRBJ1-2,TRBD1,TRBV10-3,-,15,CAISESGGQGYGYTF,TGTGCCATCAGTGAGTCGGGCGGACAGGGTTATGGCTACACCTTC
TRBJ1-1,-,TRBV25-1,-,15,CASSGLAGPNTEAFF,TGTGCCAGCAGTGGTTTGGCAGGGCCGAACACTGAAGCTTTCTTT
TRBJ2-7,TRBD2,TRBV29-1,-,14,CSVGGGTSGREQYF,TGCAGCGTTGGGGGTGGGACTAGCGGGAGGGAACAGTACTTC
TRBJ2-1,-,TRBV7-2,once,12,CASSTPLGAAFF,TGTGCCAGCAGCACACCACTAGGAGCCGCGTTCTTC
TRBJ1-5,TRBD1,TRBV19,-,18,CASSVRSGQGGSNQPQHF,TGTGCCAGTAGTGTTCGAAGCGGACAGGGAGGGAGCAATCAGCCCCAGCATTTT
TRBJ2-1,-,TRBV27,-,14,CAVMTGTSYNEQFF,TGTGCCGTAATGACCGGGACAAGTTACAATGAGCAGTTCTTC
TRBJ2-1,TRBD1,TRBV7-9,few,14,CASSLDRGHNEQFF,TGTGCCAGCAGCTTAGACAGGGGCCACAATGAGCAGTTCTTC
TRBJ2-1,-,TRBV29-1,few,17,CSVEDGDSMSSYNEQFF,TGCAGCGTTGAAGACGGCGACTCGATGAGCTCCTACAATGAGCAGTTCTTC
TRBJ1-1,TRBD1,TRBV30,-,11,CAWITTGEAFF,TGTGCCTGGATAACGACAGGGGAAGCTTTCTTT
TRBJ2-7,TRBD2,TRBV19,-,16,CASSRQLAGVPYEQYF,TGTGCCAGTAGCCGCCAGCTAGCGGGAGTCCCCTACGAGCAGTACTTC
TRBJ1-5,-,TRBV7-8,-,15,CASSLTSWGDQPQHF,TGTGCCAGCAGCTTAACATCTTGGGGAGATCAGCCCCAGCATTTT
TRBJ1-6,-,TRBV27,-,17,CASSLGADRRSNSPLHF,TGTGCCAGCAGTTTGGGGGCCGACAGGAGGTCCAATTCACCCCTCCACTTT
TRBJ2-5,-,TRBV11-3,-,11,CASSHDQAQYF,TGTGCCAGCAGCCACGACCAGGCCCAGTACTTC
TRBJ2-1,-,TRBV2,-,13,CASRIPGVSMQFF,TGTGCCAGCAGGATACCGGGGGTTAGTATGCAGTTCTTC
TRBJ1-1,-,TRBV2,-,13,CASSLTTDTEAFF,TGTGCCAGCAGTCTAACTACGGACACTGAAGCTTTCTTT
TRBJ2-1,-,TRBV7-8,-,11,CASSLDGLQFF,TGTGCCAGCAGCTTAGACGGTTTACAGTTCTTC
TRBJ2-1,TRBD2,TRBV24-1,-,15,CATSRQGTSLDEQFF,TGTGCCACCAGTCGTCAAGGGACTAGCCTCGATGAGCAGTTCTTC
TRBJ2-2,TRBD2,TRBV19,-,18,CASSMGRSGRALTGELFF,TGTGCCAGTAGTATGGGAAGAAGCGGGAGGGCCCTCACCGGGGAGCTGTTTTTT
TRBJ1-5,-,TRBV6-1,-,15,CASSEPGGGNQPQHF,TGTGCCAGCAGTGAACCCGGGGGGGGCAATCAGCCCCAGCATTTT
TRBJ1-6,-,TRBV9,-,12,CASRRDNSPLHF,TGTGCCAGCAGACGGGATAATTCACCCCTCCACTTT
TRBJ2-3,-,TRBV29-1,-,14,CSVWDFSSTDTQYF,TGCAGCGTCTGGGACTTTTCTAGCACAGATACGCAGTATTTT
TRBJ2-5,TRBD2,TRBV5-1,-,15,CASSRGGIGGETQYF,TGCGCCAGCAGCCGGGGGGGTATAGGAGGAGAGACCCAGTACTTC
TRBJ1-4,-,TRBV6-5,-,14,CASAQQNTNEKLFF,TGTGCCAGCGCACAACAGAACACGAATGAAAAACTGTTTTTT
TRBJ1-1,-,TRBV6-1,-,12,CASSDLGSEAFF,TGTGCCAGCAGTGATTTGGGCAGTGAAGCTTTCTTT
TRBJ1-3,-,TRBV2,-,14,CASSDVVSGNTIYF,TGTGCCAGCAGTGATGTAGTCTCTGGAAACACCATATATTTT
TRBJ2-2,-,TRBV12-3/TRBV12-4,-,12,CASSLGTRELFF,TGTGCCAGCAGTTTGGGGACAAGGGAGCTGTTTTTT